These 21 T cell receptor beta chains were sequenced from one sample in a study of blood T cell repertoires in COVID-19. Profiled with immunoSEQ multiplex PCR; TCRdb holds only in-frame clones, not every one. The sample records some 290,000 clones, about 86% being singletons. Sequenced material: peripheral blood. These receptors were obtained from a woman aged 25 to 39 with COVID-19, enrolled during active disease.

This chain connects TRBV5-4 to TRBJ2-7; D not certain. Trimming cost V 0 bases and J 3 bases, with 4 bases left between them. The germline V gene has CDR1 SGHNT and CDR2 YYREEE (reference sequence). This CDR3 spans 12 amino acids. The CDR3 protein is CASSLDYYEQYF. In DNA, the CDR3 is TGTGCCAGCAGCTTGGATTACTACGAGCAGTACTTC. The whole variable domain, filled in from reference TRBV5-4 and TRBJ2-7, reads ETGVTQSPTHLIKTRGQQVTLRCSSQSGHNTVSWYQQALGQGPQFIFQYYREEENGRGNFPPRFSGLQFPNYSSELNVNALELDDSALYLCASSLDYYEQYFGPGTRLTVT.

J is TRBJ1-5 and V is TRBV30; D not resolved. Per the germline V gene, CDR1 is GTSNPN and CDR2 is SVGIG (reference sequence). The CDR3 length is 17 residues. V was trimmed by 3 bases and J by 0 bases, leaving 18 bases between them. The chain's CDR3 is CAWSEKQADYSNQPQHF. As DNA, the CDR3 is TGTGCCTGGAGCGAAAAGCAGGCCGACTATAGCAATCAGCCCCAGCATTTT.

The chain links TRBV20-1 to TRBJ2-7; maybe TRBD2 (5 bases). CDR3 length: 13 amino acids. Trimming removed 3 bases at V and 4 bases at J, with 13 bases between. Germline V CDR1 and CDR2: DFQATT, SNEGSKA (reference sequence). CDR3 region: CSASLLAAYEQYF. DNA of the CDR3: TGCAGTGCTAGTCTGCTAGCAGCTTACGAGCAGTACTTC.

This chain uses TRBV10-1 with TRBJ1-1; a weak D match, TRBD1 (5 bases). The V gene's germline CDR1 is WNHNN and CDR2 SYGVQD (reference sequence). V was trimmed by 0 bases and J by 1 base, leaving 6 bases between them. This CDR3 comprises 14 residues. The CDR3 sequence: CASSESGGNTEAFF. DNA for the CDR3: TGCGCCAGCAGTGAGTCGGGGGGGAACACTGAAGCTTTCTTT.

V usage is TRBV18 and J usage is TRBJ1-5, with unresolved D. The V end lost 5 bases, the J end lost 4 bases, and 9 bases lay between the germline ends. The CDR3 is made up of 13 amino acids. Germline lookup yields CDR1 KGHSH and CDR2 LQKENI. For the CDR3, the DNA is TGTGCCAGCTCATTAACGAGAAATCAGCCCCAGCATTTT. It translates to CASSLTRNQPQHF. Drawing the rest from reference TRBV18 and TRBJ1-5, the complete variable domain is NAGVMQNPRHLVRRRGQEARLRCSPMKGHSHVYWYRQLPEEGLKFMVYLQKENIIDESGMPKERFSAEFPKEGPSILRIQQVVRGDSAAYFCASSLTRNQPQHFGDGTRLSIL.

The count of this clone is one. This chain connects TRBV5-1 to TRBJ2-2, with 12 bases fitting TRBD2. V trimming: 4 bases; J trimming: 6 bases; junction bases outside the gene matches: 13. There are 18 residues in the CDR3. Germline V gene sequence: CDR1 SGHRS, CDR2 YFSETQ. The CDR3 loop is CASSILLAGGSLPGELFF. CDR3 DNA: TGCGCCAGCAGCATTTTACTAGCGGGGGGTTCTCTTCCCGGGGAGCTGTTTTTT. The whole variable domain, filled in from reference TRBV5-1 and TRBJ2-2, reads KAGVTQTPRYLIKTRGQQVTLSCSPISGHRSVSWYQQTPGQGLQFLFEYFSETQRNKGNFPGRFSGRQFSNSRSEMNVSTLELGDSALYLCASSILLAGGSLPGELFFGEGSRLTVL.

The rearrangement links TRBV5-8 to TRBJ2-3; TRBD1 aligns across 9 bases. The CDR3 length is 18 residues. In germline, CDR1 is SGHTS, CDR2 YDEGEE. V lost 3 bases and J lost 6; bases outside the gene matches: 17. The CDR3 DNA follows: TGTGCCAGCAGCTCCCACACCCGGACAGGGGCCATCATGGATACGCAGTATTTT. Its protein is CASSSHTRTGAIMDTQYF.

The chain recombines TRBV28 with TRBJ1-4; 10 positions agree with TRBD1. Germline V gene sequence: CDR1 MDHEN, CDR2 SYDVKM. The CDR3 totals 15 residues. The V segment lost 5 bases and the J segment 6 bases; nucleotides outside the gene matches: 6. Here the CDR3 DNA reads TGTGCCAGCAGTCTACCCGGGACAGGGGATGAAAAACTGTTTTTT. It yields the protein CASSLPGTGDEKLFF.

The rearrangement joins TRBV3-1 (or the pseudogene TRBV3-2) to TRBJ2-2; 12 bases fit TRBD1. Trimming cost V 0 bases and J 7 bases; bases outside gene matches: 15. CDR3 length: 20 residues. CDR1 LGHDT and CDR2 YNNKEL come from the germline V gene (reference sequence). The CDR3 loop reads CASSQEWGHRDRGLDGELFF. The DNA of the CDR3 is TGTGCCAGCAGCCAAGAATGGGGCCACCGGGACAGGGGGCTCGACGGGGAGCTGTTTTTT.

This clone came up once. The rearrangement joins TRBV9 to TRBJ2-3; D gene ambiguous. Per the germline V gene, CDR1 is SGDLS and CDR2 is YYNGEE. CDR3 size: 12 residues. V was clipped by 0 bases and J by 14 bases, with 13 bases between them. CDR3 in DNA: TGTGCCAGCAGCGTAGGGGCTATGTGGCGGTATTTT. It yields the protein CASSVGAMWRYF.

The CDR3 region has the DNA TGTGCCTGGAGTGTAAGGGACAGGCAGAACACTGAAGCTTTCTTT. Its translation: CAWSVRDRQNTEAFF. The chain employs TRBV30 and TRBJ1-1, with 8 bases fitting TRBD1. J was trimmed by 1 base and V by 0 bases; bases with no gene match: 4. The length of the CDR3 is 15 residues. The germline CDR1 and CDR2 sequences are GTSNPN and SVGIG (reference sequence).

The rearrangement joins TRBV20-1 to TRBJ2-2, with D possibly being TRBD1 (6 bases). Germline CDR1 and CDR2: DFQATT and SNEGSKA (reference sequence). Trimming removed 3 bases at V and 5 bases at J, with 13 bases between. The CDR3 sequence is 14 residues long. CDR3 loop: CSASRTVRTGELFF. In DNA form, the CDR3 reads TGCAGTGCTAGTAGGACAGTCAGAACCGGGGAGCTGTTTTTT.

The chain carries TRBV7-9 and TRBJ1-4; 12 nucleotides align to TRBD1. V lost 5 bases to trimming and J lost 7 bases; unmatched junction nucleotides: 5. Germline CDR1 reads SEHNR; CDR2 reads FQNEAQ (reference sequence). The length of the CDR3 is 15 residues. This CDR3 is CASSAGTGGGEKLFF. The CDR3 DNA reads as TGTGCCAGCAGCGCGGGGACAGGGGGCGGTGAAAAACTGTTTTTT.

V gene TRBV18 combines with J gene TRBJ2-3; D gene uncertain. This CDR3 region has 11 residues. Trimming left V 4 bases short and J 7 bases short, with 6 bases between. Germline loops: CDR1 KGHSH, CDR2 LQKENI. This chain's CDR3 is CASSRGNTQYF. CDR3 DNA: TGTGCCAGCTCACGCGGAAATACGCAGTATTTT.

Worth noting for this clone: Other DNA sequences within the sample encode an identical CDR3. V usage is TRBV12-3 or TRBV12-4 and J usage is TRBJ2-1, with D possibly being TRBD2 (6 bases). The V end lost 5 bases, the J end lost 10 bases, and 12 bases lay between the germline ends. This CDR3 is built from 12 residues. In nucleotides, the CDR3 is TGTGCCAGCAGTCCCGGTGGGGGGGAGCAGTTCTTC. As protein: CASSPGGGEQFF.

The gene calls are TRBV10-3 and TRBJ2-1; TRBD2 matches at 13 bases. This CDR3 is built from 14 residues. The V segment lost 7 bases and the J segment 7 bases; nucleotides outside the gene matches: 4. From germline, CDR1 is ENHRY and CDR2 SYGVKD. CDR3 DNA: TGTGCCATCAAAGGGACTAGCGGGGTTAATGAGCAGTTCTTC. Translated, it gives CAIKGTSGVNEQFF.

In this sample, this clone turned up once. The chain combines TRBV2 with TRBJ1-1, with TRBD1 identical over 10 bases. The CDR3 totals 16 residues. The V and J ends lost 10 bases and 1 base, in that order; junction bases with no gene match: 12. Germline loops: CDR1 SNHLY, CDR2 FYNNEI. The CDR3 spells CANTDRDRGQNTEAFF. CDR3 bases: TGTGCCAACACAGACCGGGACAGGGGACAGAACACTGAAGCTTTCTTT.

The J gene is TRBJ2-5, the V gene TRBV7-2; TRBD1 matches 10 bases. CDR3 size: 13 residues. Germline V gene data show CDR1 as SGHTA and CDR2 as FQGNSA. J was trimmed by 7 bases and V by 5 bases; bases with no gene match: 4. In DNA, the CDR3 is TGTGCCAGCAGCCTCGGACAGGGGGGGACCCAGTACTTC. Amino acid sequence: CASSLGQGGTQYF. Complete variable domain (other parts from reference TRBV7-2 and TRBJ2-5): GAGVSQSPSNKVTEKGKDVELRCDPISGHTALYWYRQSLGQGLEFLIYFQGNSAPDKSGLPSDRFSAERTGGSVSTLTIQRTQQEDSAVYLCASSLGQGGTQYFGPGTRLLVL.

The CDR3, as DNA: TGCAGTGCTAGAGATGGGCACCGTTATACCTTC. Its translation: CSARDGHRYTF. This chain joins TRBV20-1 and TRBJ1-2, with D uncertain. V was pared by 0 bases and J by 14 bases, with 13 bases between. In germline, CDR1 is DFQATT, CDR2 SNEGSKA (reference sequence). This CDR3 spans 11 amino acids.

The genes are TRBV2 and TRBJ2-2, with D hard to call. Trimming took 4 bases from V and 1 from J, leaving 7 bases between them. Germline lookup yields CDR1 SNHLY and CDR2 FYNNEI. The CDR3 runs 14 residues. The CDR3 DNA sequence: TGTGCCAGCAGTGGCCCAGGGAACACCGGGGAGCTGTTTTTT. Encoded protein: CASSGPGNTGELFF.

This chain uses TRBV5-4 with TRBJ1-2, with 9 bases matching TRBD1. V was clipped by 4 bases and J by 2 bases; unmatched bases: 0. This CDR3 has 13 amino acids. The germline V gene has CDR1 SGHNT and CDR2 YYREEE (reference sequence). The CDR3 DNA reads TGTGCCAGCAGCACAGGGGGCAACTATGGCTACACCTTC. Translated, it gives CASSTGGNYGYTF.